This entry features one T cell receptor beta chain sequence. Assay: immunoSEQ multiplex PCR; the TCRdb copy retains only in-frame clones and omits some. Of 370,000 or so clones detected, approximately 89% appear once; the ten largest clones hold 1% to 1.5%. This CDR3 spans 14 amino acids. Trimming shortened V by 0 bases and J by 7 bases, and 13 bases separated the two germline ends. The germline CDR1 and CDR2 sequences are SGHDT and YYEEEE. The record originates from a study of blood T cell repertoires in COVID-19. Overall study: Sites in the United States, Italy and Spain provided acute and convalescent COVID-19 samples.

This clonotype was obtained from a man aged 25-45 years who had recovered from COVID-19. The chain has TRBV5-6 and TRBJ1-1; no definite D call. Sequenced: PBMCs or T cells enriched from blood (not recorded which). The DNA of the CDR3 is TGTGCCAGCAGCTTGGGAGGTAGAGACGGTGAAGCTTTCTTT. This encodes CASSLGGRDGEAFF. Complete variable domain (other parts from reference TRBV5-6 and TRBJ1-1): DAGVTQSPTHLIKTRGQQVTLRCSPKSGHDTVSWYQQALGQGPQFIFQYYEEEERQRGNFPDRFSGHQFPNYSSELNVNALLLGDSALYLCASSLGGRDGEAFFGQGTRLTVV.